These 5 T cell receptor beta chains were sequenced from one sample in a study of cytomegalovirus exposure and HLA in healthy donors. With 60 Vbeta and 13 Jbeta primers, the PCR was carried out. Here immunoSEQ multiplex PCR was the method, and the copy in TCRdb shows in-frame clones only, minus some. Of 150,000 to 190,000 clones in the sample, around 72% were seen once. The material sequenced was PBMCs. The receptor source for this set is a man between 18 and 29 years old in good health and CMV-seronegative.

The chain employs TRBV7-9 and TRBJ1-4; 9 nucleotides line up with TRBD1. The CDR3 sequence is 16 residues long. With 0 bases clipped from V and 7 bases from J, the junction kept 6 bases outside the gene matches. Germline CDR1 is SEHNR and CDR2 is FQNEAQ (reference sequence). DNA of the CDR3: TGTGCCAGCAGCTTAGCTCCGACAGGGGGGACTGAAAAACTGTTTTTT. Translating it yields CASSLAPTGGTEKLFF.

The rearrangement uses TRBV5-5 and TRBJ2-3; possible D gene TRBD1, 5 bases. V dropped 0 bases and J dropped 2 bases, with 7 bases sitting between them. From germline, CDR1 is SGHKS and CDR2 YYEKEE (reference sequence). This CDR3 region has 14 residues. The CDR3 spells CASSLGQPTDTQYF. CDR3 in DNA: TGTGCCAGCAGCTTGGGACAGCCCACAGATACGCAGTATTTT.

The chain carries TRBV4-3 and TRBJ2-1, with D unresolved. This CDR3 is 14 amino acids long. CDR1 is LGHNA, CDR2 YSLEER, per germline. V was trimmed by 0 bases and J by 4 bases, leaving 7 bases between them. CDR3 sequence (DNA): TGCGCCAGCAGCCAAGATGCAGGATACAATGAGCAGTTCTTC. This translates into CASSQDAGYNEQFF.

This chain connects TRBV21-1 to TRBJ2-2; the table's TRBD2 call for D was not verified on the DNA. TRBV21-1 is designated a pseudogene. The CDR3 has 14 amino acids. Here the CDR3 DNA reads TGTGCCAGCAGCCCTCTTAGGGAGGCCGGGGAGCTGTTTTTT. Its translation is CASSPLREAGELFF.

This chain links TRBV6-5 with TRBJ2-7; 9 nucleotides match TRBD1. Germline loops: CDR1 MNHEY, CDR2 SVGAGI. V lost 2 bases, J lost 10 bases, and 6 bases stayed unmatched. The CDR3 has 13 amino acids. The CDR3 protein is CASSYLRTGEQYF. CDR3 nucleotides: TGTGCCAGCAGTTACCTACGGACAGGGGAACAGTACTTC.